This is a list of T cell receptor beta chains from one sample in a study of vaccination and CD4 T cells after COVID-19. MiXCR, applied by TCRdb to the PCR reads, yields one record per CDR3 protein. The data show about 9,300 distinct CDR3 sequences, with less than 35% seen just once and about 20% held by the top ten. Their target antigens are unknown. Sequencing was carried out using CD4+ T cells from blood, cultured in vitro. Receptors were obtained from a human donor in good health. The CDR3 runs from the conserved cysteine through the conserved F or W. The order of the fields is D gene, clone size, V gene, J gene, CDR3 protein, CDR3 DNA. D genes are given only for firm matches. For some rows the clone size is stated as once, few or many, or as a class when expanded; others skip it.

.	.	TRBV25-1	TRBJ2-2	CASSAGGTGELFF	TGTGCCAGCAGTGCAGGGGGGACCGGGGAGCTGTTTTTT
.	.	TRBV6-1	TRBJ1-5	CASSVFQDGNQPQHF	TGTGCCAGCAGTGTCTTCCAGGATGGCAATCAGCCCCAGCATTTT
.	.	TRBV20-1	TRBJ1-4	CSGFGQGNEKLFF	TGCAGTGGGTTCGGCCAGGGTAATGAAAAACTGTTTTTT
.	.	TRBV12-3/TRBV12-4	TRBJ2-7	CASSLEWGPYEQYF	TGTGCCAGCAGTTTGGAGTGGGGGCCGTACGAGCAGTACTTC
TRBD1	few	TRBV25-1	TRBJ2-5	CASSHLGVDRQETQYF	TGTGCCAGCAGTCACTTGGGGGTGGACAGGCAAGAGACCCAGTACTTC
.	medium-sized	TRBV20-1	TRBJ1-5	CSANPGREQPQHF	TGCAGTGCTAACCCAGGAAGGGAACAGCCCCAGCATTTT
.	few	TRBV20-1	TRBJ2-3	CSARSQGWGTDTQYF	TGCAGTGCTAGATCCCAGGGGTGGGGGACAGATACGCAGTATTTT
TRBD1	once	TRBV6-1	TRBJ1-2	CASGQIRTGGFYGRTF	TGTGCCAGCGGTCAGATTCGGACAGGGGGCTTCTATGGCCGCACCTTC
TRBD1	medium-sized	TRBV7-2	TRBJ1-2	CASSTGQGYGYTF	TGTGCCAGCAGCACCGGACAGGGCTATGGCTACACCTTC
.	.	TRBV6-4	TRBJ1-2	CARRGGADSGYTF	TGTGCCAGACGCGGGGGCGCGGACTCTGGCTACACCTTC
TRBD2	.	TRBV20-1	TRBJ2-1	CSASKTSGRANEQFF	TGCAGTGCTTCTAAGACTAGCGGGAGGGCCAATGAGCAGTTCTTC
TRBD2	.	TRBV27	TRBJ2-1	CASSSSGRAPNEQFF	TGTGCCAGCAGCTCTAGCGGGAGGGCCCCCAATGAGCAGTTCTTC
TRBD1	.	TRBV11-3	TRBJ2-5	CASSSRDSQETQYF	TGTGCCAGCAGCTCCCGGGACAGCCAAGAGACCCAGTACTTC
.	once	TRBV20-1	TRBJ2-7	CSAPVASYEQYF	TGCAGTGCTCCAGTGGCCTCCTACGAGCAGTACTTC
.	few	TRBV7-2	TRBJ2-2	CASSLNRNYGDLFF	TGTGCCAGCAGCTTAAACAGAAACTACGGGGATCTGTTTTTT
TRBD1	few	TRBV6-2/TRBV6-3	TRBJ1-2	CASSYPGTGDGYTF	TGTGCCAGCAGTTACCCCGGGACAGGGGACGGCTACACCTTC
.	.	TRBV7-2	TRBJ1-2	CASSLAAAWANYGYTF	TGTGCCAGCAGCTTAGCGGCGGCCTGGGCTAACTATGGCTACACCTTC
TRBD2	.	TRBV24-1	TRBJ2-3	CATTSGHTDTQYF	TGTGCCACCACTAGCGGGCACACAGATACGCAGTATTTT
.	.	TRBV14	TRBJ2-1	CASSQVKGRSYNEQFF	TGTGCCAGCAGCCAAGTTAAGGGCCGCTCCTACAATGAGCAGTTCTTC
.	few	TRBV7-7	TRBJ2-5	CASSSRVQETQYF	TGTGCTAGCAGCTCAAGGGTCCAAGAGACCCAGTACTTC
.	.	TRBV5-1	TRBJ2-1	CASTEDNEQFF	TGCGCCAGCACCGAGGACAATGAGCAGTTCTTC
TRBD1	.	TRBV20-1	TRBJ2-7	CSARDWTGGESEQYF	TGCAGTGCTAGAGATTGGACAGGGGGCGAGTCCGAGCAGTACTTC
.	.	TRBV28	TRBJ1-2	CASSVLGYYGYTF	TGTGCCAGCAGTGTTTTGGGCTACTATGGCTACACCTTC
TRBD1	few	TRBV11-2	TRBJ2-1	CASSADRENEQFF	TGTGCCAGCAGCGCTGACAGGGAGAACGAGCAGTTCTTC
.	.	TRBV19	TRBJ2-7	CASSKAGNGGYEQYF	TGTGCCAGTAGTAAGGCGGGAAACGGAGGATACGAGCAGTACTTC
.	few	TRBV20-1	TRBJ2-7	CSAGRDGSYEQYF	TGCAGTGCTGGCCGGGACGGATCCTACGAGCAGTACTTC
.	few	TRBV28	TRBJ1-6	CAVGSSYNSPLHF	TGTGCTGTTGGGAGCTCCTATAATTCACCCCTCCACTTT
TRBD1	few	TRBV7-9	TRBJ1-1	CASSLGRQGVRTEAFF	TGTGCCAGCAGCTTAGGTCGACAGGGGGTGAGAACTGAAGCTTTCTTT
.	.	TRBV6-1	TRBJ2-7	CASTDGWGLAYEQYF	TGTGCCAGCACTGACGGGTGGGGCCTGGCCTACGAGCAGTACTTC